A single sample is the source of the 31 T cell receptor beta chains below, sequenced in a study of Tregs in tolerant kidney transplant recipients. Data came from immunoSEQ multiplex PCR; TCRdb stores just in-frame clones and leaves some out. The sample contains around 16,000 clones, approximately 90% of which appear only once. Sample: CD8+ T cells from blood. All receptors come from a human donor in good health.

The V and J genes are TRBV4-3 and TRBJ2-7; 10 bases are a match to TRBD1. Germline V gives CDR1 LGHNA, CDR2 YSLEER. This CDR3 has 15 amino acids. V lost 2 bases to trimming and J lost 3 bases; unmatched junction nucleotides: 4. CDR3 DNA sequence: TGCGCCAGCAGCCAATTGACAGGGGGCCACTACGAGCAGTACTTC. Amino acid sequence: CASSQLTGGHYEQYF.

This rearrangement joins TRBV5-6 to TRBJ2-1, with 8 bases fitting TRBD1. The trim removed 2 bases at V and 4 bases at J, leaving 8 bases unmatched. Germline CDR1 SGHDT, CDR2 YYEEEE. The CDR3 sequence is 16 residues long. CDR3 in DNA: TGTGCCAGCAGCTTAACGACAGGGGTTTTATACAATGAGCAGTTCTTC. Translated, it gives CASSLTTGVLYNEQFF.

This chain uses TRBV6-5 with TRBJ1-2; weak D call: TRBD1 (6 bases). V lost 0 bases and J lost 6, with 14 bases in between. This CDR3 contains 15 residues. Germline V gene data show CDR1 as MNHEY and CDR2 as SVGAGI. The CDR3 DNA is TGTGCCAGCAGTTACTCGGGACAAGGGTGGGATGGCTACACCTTC. This translates into CASSYSGQGWDGYTF.

The genes are TRBV9 and TRBJ1-5; TRBD1 agrees at 9 bases. V shed 4 bases and J 1 base; nucleotides not matched to a gene: 3. Per the germline V gene, CDR1 is SGDLS and CDR2 is YYNGEE. The CDR3 is made up of 15 amino acids. CDR3 loop: CASSPGQGSNQPQHF. The DNA of the CDR3 is TGTGCCAGCAGCCCCGGACAGGGGAGCAATCAGCCCCAGCATTTT.

The CDR3 DNA is TGCGCCAGCAGCTCGGACCTGGCGGGGGAAAAACTGTTTTTT. Protein product: CASSSDLAGEKLFF. The genes are TRBV5-1 and TRBJ1-4, with unresolved D. This CDR3 is built from 14 residues. V was pared by 3 bases and J by 8 bases, with 14 bases between. Germline values: CDR1 SGHRS, CDR2 YFSETQ.

The V and J genes are TRBV7-8 and TRBJ2-6; D unresolved. The CDR3 length is 14 residues. V was clipped by 5 bases and J by 0 bases, with 5 bases between them. The germline gives CDR1 SGHVS, CDR2 FQNEAQ. The CDR3 protein is CASSTLSGANVLTF. The CDR3, as DNA: TGTGCCAGCAGCACCCTCTCTGGGGCCAACGTCCTGACTTTC.

This rearrangement joins TRBV12-5 to TRBJ2-1, with TRBD2 as a possible D gene (6 bases). This CDR3 region has 14 residues. The germline V gene encodes CDR1 LGHNT and CDR2 FRNRAP. Trimming removed 6 bases from V and 6 bases from J, with 15 bases in between. CDR3 sequence: CASGNSGNFNEQFF. CDR3 nucleotides: TGTGCTAGTGGAAATAGCGGCAACTTCAATGAGCAGTTCTTC.

The chain links TRBV27 to TRBJ2-7; 7 nucleotides line up with TRBD1. Losses at the gene ends were 8 bases for V and 7 bases for J; bases not matched to a gene: 17. The CDR3 loop spans 15 amino acids. The V gene's germline CDR1 is MNHEY and CDR2 SMNVEV (reference sequence). The CDR3 bases are TGTGCCAGCGGACCCCGGGGACAGCACCCCTCAGAGCAGTACTTC. Translation: CASGPRGQHPSEQYF.

Here the CDR3 DNA reads TGCGCCAGCAGCCAAGATGCCTTAGGCAATGAGCAGTTCTTC. Its protein is CASSQDALGNEQFF. The chain joins TRBV4-3 to TRBJ2-1; no clear D. CDR1 is LGHNA and CDR2 is YSLEER in the germline V gene. The CDR3 has 14 residues. Trimming removed 0 bases at V and 6 bases at J, with 9 bases between.

This clone was detected once. The chain recombines TRBV27 with TRBJ1-1; D gene uncertain. The CDR3 is 14 amino acids. The V gene's germline CDR1 is MNHEY and CDR2 SMNVEV (reference sequence). V was cut by 2 bases and J by 2 bases, with 9 bases left in between. The CDR3, as DNA: TGTGCCAGCAGTTTACGGTCGGGAAACACTGAAGCTTTCTTT. It encodes CASSLRSGNTEAFF.

The rearrangement links TRBV15 to TRBJ1-1; possible D gene TRBD1, 5 bases. This CDR3 contains 12 residues. V lost 0 bases, J lost 7 bases, and 6 bases lay in between. Germline CDR1 LNHNV, CDR2 YYDKDF (reference sequence). CDR3 sequence: CATSRDRVEAFF. DNA of the CDR3: TGTGCCACCAGCAGAGACAGGGTTGAAGCTTTCTTT. The whole variable domain, filled in from reference TRBV15 and TRBJ1-1, reads DAMVIQNPRYQVTQFGKPVTLSCSQTLNHNVMYWYQQKSSQAPKLLFHYYDKDFNNEADTPDNFQSRRPNTSFCFLDIRSPGLGDTAMYLCATSRDRVEAFFGQGTRLTVV.

The chain links TRBV7-6 to TRBJ2-5, with 9 bases fitting TRBD1. The length of the CDR3 is 16 residues. Germline CDR1 reads SGHVS; CDR2 reads FNYEAQ. Trimming removed 5 bases from V and 0 bases from J; junction bases left unmatched: 7. This CDR3 reads CASSPGGTGNQETQYF. In nucleotides, the CDR3 is TGTGCCAGCAGCCCAGGGGGGACAGGGAACCAAGAGACCCAGTACTTC.

This clone was recorded once. This chain connects TRBV9 to TRBJ1-1; a weak D match, TRBD1 (6 bases). The CDR3 has 14 residues. Deletions cut 2 bases from V and 0 bases from J, with 8 bases between. Germline V CDR1 and CDR2: SGDLS, YYNGEE. CDR3 in DNA: TGTGCCAGCAGCGTCGGACAGTTGAACACTGAAGCTTTCTTT. The encoded protein is CASSVGQLNTEAFF.

The CDR3 loop reads CASSLSSGRYDEQYF. Written as DNA, the CDR3 is TGTGCCAGCAGCTTATCCAGCGGGAGATACGACGAGCAGTACTTC. This rearrangement joins TRBV13 to TRBJ2-7, with 8 bases identical to TRBD2. CDR1 and CDR2 (germline): PRHDT, FYEKMQ (reference sequence). This CDR3 is built from 15 residues. Unmatched junction bases numbered 8, after V lost 2 bases and J lost 5 bases.

The table lists this clone with a few counts. CDR3: CASSLGRSGTEAFF. The DNA for the CDR3 is TGTGCCAGCAGTCTAGGTCGGTCGGGCACTGAAGCTTTCTTT. The J gene is TRBJ1-1, the V gene TRBV27; D is undetermined. The CDR3 sequence is 14 residues long. Germline CDR1 and CDR2: MNHEY and SMNVEV (reference sequence). V lost 5 bases and J lost 4, with 14 bases in between.

CDR3 residues: CASSRTGNSPLHF. CDR3 DNA: TGCGCCAGCAGCCGAACAGGCAATTCACCCCTCCACTTT. This chain joins TRBV5-1 and TRBJ1-6; D perhaps matches TRBD1 (5 bases). V was clipped by 4 bases and J by 7 bases, with 9 bases between them. This CDR3 spans 13 amino acids. CDR1 and CDR2 from the germline V gene are SGHRS and YFSETQ.

This clone was observed a few times. The rearrangement uses TRBV7-3 and TRBJ2-7; D tentatively reads TRBD1 or TRBD2 (6 bases each). CDR1 and CDR2 from the germline V gene are SGHTA and FQGTGA. The CDR3 loop spans 13 amino acids. The ends were cut back, 0 bases at V and 6 bases at J, with 9 bases in the middle. The CDR3 loop reads CASSLTSGAEQYF. DNA of the CDR3: TGTGCCAGCAGCTTAACGTCGGGGGCCGAGCAGTACTTC.

The chain combines TRBV7-5 with TRBJ2-7; TRBD1 was called by the table and not checked on the DNA. TRBV7-5 is deemed a pseudogene. The length of the CDR3 is 14 residues. For the CDR3, the DNA is TGTGCCAGAAGCGCCCCGGGACAGGGGGACGAGCAGTACTTC. Translating it yields CARSAPGQGDEQYF.

CDR3: CASSELGTGYTGNTF. The CDR3 DNA reads TGTGCCAGCAGTGAACTGGGGACGGGGTATACAGGCAACACCTTC. J is TRBJ1-2 and V is TRBV6-1, with D perhaps TRBD1 (5 bases). The V gene's germline CDR1 is MNHNS and CDR2 SASEGT. This CDR3 is 15 amino acids long. Trimming removed 2 bases at V and 12 bases at J, with 22 bases between.

The chain is built from TRBV7-8 and TRBJ1-1; D gene ambiguous. The CDR3 is 16 amino acids. Germline V CDR1 and CDR2: SGHVS, FQNEAQ. Trimming pared 1 base from V and 2 bases from J, leaving 14 bases between. The CDR3 DNA follows: TGTGCCAGCAGCTTAGAGGGAGTCAGTCTAAACACTGAAGCTTTCTTT. Translation gives CASSLEGVSLNTEAFF.

The chain combines TRBV27 with TRBJ2-1; the match to TRBD2 covers 9 bases. J lost 5 bases, V lost 8 bases, and 10 bases had no gene match. The CDR3 extends over 15 amino acids. Germline V gene sequence: CDR1 MNHEY, CDR2 SMNVEV (reference sequence). CDR3 DNA sequence: TGTGCCAGCTGCCTCGGGACTAGCCCAAACAATGAGCAGTTCTTC. As protein: CASCLGTSPNNEQFF.

The genes are TRBV7-3 and TRBJ1-1; unclear D gene. Deletions cut 5 bases from V and 11 bases from J, with 12 bases between. The CDR3 runs 11 residues. Germline CDR1 is SGHTA and CDR2 is FQGTGA. This CDR3 is CASSPSRVAFF. The CDR3 DNA is TGTGCCAGCAGCCCAAGCCGTGTGGCTTTCTTT.

The chain uses TRBV6-1 and TRBJ1-1; D is possibly TRBD1 (5 bases). Germline V gives CDR1 MNHNS, CDR2 SASEGT. The CDR3 spans 13 residues. The ends were cut back, 7 bases at V and 4 bases at J, with 13 bases in the middle. CDR3: CASTAGWGTEAFF. The DNA of the CDR3 is TGTGCCAGCACCGCAGGGTGGGGCACTGAAGCTTTCTTT.

The CDR3 DNA is TGCGCCAGCAGCGGTTCCCAGGGACGAAGGAGTGAGACCCAGTACTTC. This gives the protein CASSGSQGRRSETQYF. The chain joins TRBV5-1 to TRBJ2-5; D may match TRBD1 or TRBD2 (5 bases each). This CDR3 comprises 16 residues. CDR1 and CDR2 (germline): SGHRS, YFSETQ. Trimming took off 4 bases at V and 5 bases at J, with 21 bases between the two ends.

V gene TRBV4-3 combines with J gene TRBJ2-7, with TRBD2 as a possible D gene (6 bases). Trimming cost V 0 bases and J 4 bases, with 13 bases left between them. Germline lookup yields CDR1 LGHNA and CDR2 YSLEER. The CDR3 sequence is 15 residues long. The DNA for the CDR3 is TGCGCCAGCAGCCAAGATTGGGCGGGGAGGTACGAGCAGTACTTC. Its translation is CASSQDWAGRYEQYF.

The J gene is TRBJ1-1, the V gene TRBV25-1; D is perhaps TRBD1 (5 bases). Between the trimmed V and J ends, which lost 0 bases and 4 bases, there was a span of 6 bases. This CDR3 has 13 amino acids. Per germline, CDR1 MGHDK and CDR2 SYGVNS. The CDR3 reads CASSEYRGTEAFF. The CDR3 DNA follows: TGTGCCAGCAGTGAATATAGGGGCACTGAAGCTTTCTTT.

The rearrangement links TRBV4-1 to TRBJ2-3; D is unclear. The germline gives CDR1 MGHRA, CDR2 YSYEKL. The CDR3 runs to 17 residues. Trimming stripped 2 bases from V and 2 bases from J, with 17 bases between. Here the CDR3 DNA reads TGCGCCAGCAGCCAAAACCCGGCTAGTCTGTACACAGATACGCAGTATTTT. It yields the protein CASSQNPASLYTDTQYF.

This chain joins TRBV6-6 and TRBJ2-5; a weak D match, TRBD1 (6 bases). The CDR3 totals 16 residues. With 2 bases removed from V and 5 bases from J, the gap between germline ends came to 18 bases. Germline values: CDR1 MNHNY, CDR2 SVGAGI (reference sequence). The CDR3 DNA reads as TGTGCCAGCAGTTACCTCCAACAGACCCAGGGGGAGACCCAGTACTTC. It yields the protein CASSYLQQTQGETQYF.

The chain couples TRBV14 to TRBJ2-1; D uncertain. There are 15 residues in the CDR3. V lost 1 base, J lost 4 bases, and 11 bases lay in between. Germline-derived CDR1 and CDR2 are SGHDN and FVKESK. The chain's CDR3 is CASSQVAVSYNEQFF. Written as DNA, the CDR3 is TGTGCCAGCAGCCAAGTCGCTGTGAGTTACAATGAGCAGTTCTTC.

V usage is TRBV6-5 and J usage is TRBJ1-5; D ambiguous. The germline V and J ends were trimmed by 0 bases and 3 bases, with 9 bases remaining between them. The CDR3 length is 15 residues. Germline V gene lookup returns CDR1 MNHEY and CDR2 SVGAGI. This CDR3 reads CASSYSVGANQPQHF. CDR3 bases: TGTGCCAGCAGTTACTCGGTTGGCGCCAATCAGCCCCAGCATTTT.

The J gene is TRBJ1-2, the V gene TRBV5-2. TRBV5-2 is a listed pseudogene. CDR3 length: 16 residues. The CDR3 reads CASKITREYETYGYTF. CDR3 DNA sequence: TGTGCCAGCAAGATCACCAGAGAGTACGAGACCTATGGCTACACCTTC.